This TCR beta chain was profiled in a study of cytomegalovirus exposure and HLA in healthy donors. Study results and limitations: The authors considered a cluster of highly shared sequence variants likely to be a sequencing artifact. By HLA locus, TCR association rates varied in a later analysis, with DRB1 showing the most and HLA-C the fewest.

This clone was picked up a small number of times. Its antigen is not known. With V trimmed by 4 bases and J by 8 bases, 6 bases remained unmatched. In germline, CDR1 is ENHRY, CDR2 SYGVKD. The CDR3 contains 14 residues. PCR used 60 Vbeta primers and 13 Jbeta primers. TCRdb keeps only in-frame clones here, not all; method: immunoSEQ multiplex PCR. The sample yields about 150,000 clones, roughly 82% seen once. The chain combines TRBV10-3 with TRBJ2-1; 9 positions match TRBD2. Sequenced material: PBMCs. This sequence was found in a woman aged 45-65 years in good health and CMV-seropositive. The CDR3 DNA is TGTGCCATCAGTGTAGCGGGGGCGTTGGATGAGCAGTTCTTC. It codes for CAISVAGALDEQFF.